This T cell receptor (beta chain) derives from a study of CD8 T cells in ankylosing spondylitis. The germline CDR1 and CDR2 sequences are SGHRS and YFSETQ. V shed 4 bases, J shed 3 bases, and the junction held 5 bases outside the gene matches. The CDR3 is 15 amino acids. Note on this clonotype: The antigen is undetermined.

Each CDR3 protein is one row after TCRdb ran MiXCR on the 5' RACE reads. The sample records around 430,000 distinct CDR3 sequences, roughly 15% being singletons. General study results and limits: Several highly homologous variants made up a TCR beta motif, and this motif appeared characteristic of ankylosing spondylitis blood. Past studies reported some motif variants in reactive arthritis synovial fluid and blood.

Sequencing was carried out using blood, either unsorted or a sorted T cell fraction (not recorded which). This sequence joins TRBV5-1 and TRBJ2-3; 10 nucleotides match TRBD2. The TCR was taken from a male donor with ankylosing spondylitis. The CDR3 region has the DNA TGCGCCAGCAGCATCAAGCGGGGGGGTACAGATACGCAGTATTTT. Its protein product is CASSIKRGGTDTQYF.